The T cell receptor (beta chain) under discussion was sequenced for a study of response to subunit inactivated influenza vaccine. This clonotype was seen more than once but under ten times. Its target is unknown. The CDR3 covers 14 residues. Germline values: CDR1 LNHDA, CDR2 SQIVND (reference sequence). The J segment lost 2 bases and the V segment lost 3 bases, leaving 2 bases of the junction unmatched. In TCRdb, the RT-PCR reads were re-called with MiXCR into one record per CDR3 protein. Among about 480,000 distinct CDR3 sequences listed, over 9.5% were seen once. Study-level findings and limits: It was suggested by the authors that few new T cells are recruited by each seasonal influenza vaccination.

Here the sequenced sample was PBMCs from blood, taken about 6 weeks after vaccination. This clonotype was sampled from a middle-aged man who received an inactivated influenza vaccine. J is TRBJ2-7 and V is TRBV19; 9 nucleotides line up with TRBD1. The CDR3 protein is CASSIGTGTYEQYF. CDR3 in DNA: TGTGCCAGTAGTATCGGGACAGGGACCTACGAGCAGTACTTC.